This record covers a single T cell receptor beta chain. Its specific antigen is unknown. Nothing much larger sits one base from this clone, and base qualities are not available. The CDR3 spans 14 residues, from the cysteine through the phenylalanine. The read is trimmed to its CDR3 DNA, 42 bases read in frame from base 1. The germline V gene (reference sequence) gives CDR1 as LNHNV and CDR2 as YYDKDF. Ends trimmed: V by 5 bases, J by 8 bases; bases unmatched to a gene: 7. This sample was taken from a study of blood T cell repertoires in COVID-19 (dated by TCRdb to about 2020). For the wider study: Collaborator samples came from the United States, Italy and Spain and covered acute and convalescent phases of COVID-19. The prospective study material was composed of cDNA or gDNA derived from T cells, B-cell-depleted T cells, or PBMCs. Deeply sampled blood TCRbeta repertoires from subjects exposed to, actively infected with, or recovered from COVID-19 were included in the dataset. The repertoires were released in a freely available public database intended as a resource for research on the immune response to SARS-CoV-2. Samples came from the ongoing ImmuneRACE study (first 160 participants) plus 1,254 subjects from 6 global collaborators. Nearly every sample came with metadata listing a de-identified subject ID, COVID-19 status, age in years and sex. Where HLA class I and class II types were available, the types were taken from metadata supplied by the sample provider, not from assay-based typing. The paper's findings and limits, for the study overall: How much clinical and demographic metadata was included differed by source and by participant, and the metadata was provided uncurated.

Enrolling through a virtual design, the prospective study's participants ranged in age from roughly 18 to 100 years and lived across some 22 United States geographic areas. Cohort assignment in the prospective study relied on participant-reported clinical history from a screening survey and a study questionnaire. Recovered participants in ImmuneRACE Cohort 3 were defined by two consecutive negative NP/OP PCR tests, clearance by a healthcare professional, or resolution of symptoms. In the prospective study, mobile phlebotomists collected whole blood, serum and a nasopharyngeal or oropharyngeal swab from each participant. Over a roughly two-month period, participants in the prospective study had the option of providing additional blood draws and questionnaires. Prospective study blood samples were shipped either frozen or at room temperature before DNA extraction. TCRbeta CDR3 regions were amplified from genomic DNA by means of the immunoSEQ Assay, a bias-controlled multiplex PCR. The paper's processing steps were these. Nucleated cell counts per sample were estimated from amplification of reference gene primers within the assay. Sequence reads were collapsed and filtered to measure the absolute abundance of every unique TCRbeta CDR3 rearrangement. Productive Simpson clonality was computed per sample as the square root of Simpson's diversity index over productive rearrangements. TCRdb took over this immuneACCESS table, retaining in-frame rearrangements with V and J assigned. Such tables are incomplete; in checked studies, under half of the missing clones stem from an unresolved V gene, and the remainder is unexplained. V and J calls and clone size are copied from that table; D and trimming were computed from the DNA. The sample data list some 400,000 clones, and 80% to 90% of these were observed just once. The top ten clones comprise about 1.1% of the sample.

The chain uses TRBV15 and TRBJ2-1; 9 central nucleotides agree with TRBD1. The origin of this receptor is a man aged 25 to 45 who had recovered from COVID-19. Sequenced input: PBMCs or T cells enriched from blood (not recorded which). The DNA is as follows: TGTGCCACCAGCGCTTACAGGGGGCGGGATGAGCAGTTCTTC. It encodes CATSAYRGRDEQFF. With the portions outside the CDR3 filled from the reference TRBV15 and TRBJ2-1 genes, the complete variable region becomes DAMVIQNPRYQVTQFGKPVTLSCSQTLNHNVMYWYQQKSSQAPKLLFHYYDKDFNNEADTPDNFQSRRPNTSFCFLDIRSPGLGDTAMYLCATSAYRGRDEQFFGPGTRLTVL.